These 21 T cell receptor beta chains were all obtained from the same sample, sequenced in a study of shared clonotypes between healthy human individuals. CD45RO-negative, CCR7-selected cells formed the naive CD8 fraction, which excluded terminally differentiated effector memory CD45RA+ cells. Clones were read by immunoSEQ multiplex PCR, and TCRdb kept only the in-frame ones, dropping some. This table holds nearly 2 million clones, over 85% found once. The specimen was naive CD8+ T cells sorted from blood. The receptors originated from a man younger than 30 in good health.

Here the CDR3 reads CASSFEGAGEETQYF. The DNA of the CDR3 is TGTGCCAGCAGTTTCGAGGGGGCGGGGGAAGAGACCCAGTACTTC. The chain carries TRBV28 and TRBJ2-5, with D perhaps given as TRBD1 or TRBD2 (7 bases each). This CDR3 comprises 15 residues. The germline V gene encodes CDR1 MDHEN and CDR2 SYDVKM. Trimming pared 3 bases from V and 3 bases from J, leaving 14 bases between.

V gene TRBV10-2 combines with J gene TRBJ2-5; 7 nucleotides agree with TRBD1. Germline V gene lookup returns CDR1 WSHSY and CDR2 SAAADI. CDR3 size: 13 residues. V was clipped by 4 bases and J by 5 bases; unmatched bases: 4. CDR3 in amino acids: CASSATGQETQYF. The CDR3 region has the DNA TGCGCCAGCAGTGCGACAGGGCAGGAGACCCAGTACTTC.

The chain has TRBV29-1 and TRBJ2-1; D gene ambiguous. The CDR3 loop spans 14 amino acids. The V end lost 0 bases, the J end lost 12 bases, and 18 bases lay between the germline ends. In germline, CDR1 is SQVTM, CDR2 ANQGSEA. CDR3 sequence reads: CSVEDHDLSWGQFF. The CDR3 DNA follows: TGCAGCGTTGAAGATCACGACTTAAGCTGGGGGCAGTTCTTC.

This chain links TRBV13 with TRBJ1-1, with 7 nucleotides matching TRBD1. The CDR3 sequence is 14 residues long. CDR1 is PRHDT and CDR2 is FYEKMQ in the germline V gene (reference sequence). Germline trimming cut 3 bases from V and 4 bases from J; bases unmatched to any gene: 5. CDR3 nucleotides: TGTGCCAGCAGCTTCGCGACAGGGATCACTGAAGCTTTCTTT. Its translation is CASSFATGITEAFF.

The chain employs TRBV6-1 and TRBJ2-3, with 8 bases matching TRBD2. The junction had 10 bases not matched to a gene; V was cut back by 4 bases and J by 4 bases. The germline V gene has CDR1 MNHNS and CDR2 SASEGT. The CDR3 spans 16 residues. CDR3 sequence reads: CASSALRGGLADTQYF. Here the CDR3 DNA reads TGTGCCAGCAGTGCGCTCCGGGGGGGCCTTGCAGATACGCAGTATTTT.

The rearrangement uses TRBV7-9 and TRBJ2-3; 7 nucleotides agree with TRBD1. The CDR3 is 15 residues long. Germline CDR1 is SEHNR and CDR2 is FQNEAQ (reference sequence). The ends lost 3 bases at V and 0 bases at J; junction bases unmatched: 3. CDR3 in amino acids: CASSFQTGSTDTQYF. CDR3 coding DNA: TGTGCCAGCAGCTTCCAGACAGGGAGCACAGATACGCAGTATTTT.

The chain carries TRBV10-1 and TRBJ2-7; D possibly corresponds to TRBD2 (5 bases). V lost 3 bases, J lost 5 bases, and 17 bases lay in between. Germline V lookup: CDR1 WNHNN, CDR2 SYGVQD (reference sequence). CDR3 length: 15 residues. CDR3 loop: CASSDPADGFDEQYF. The CDR3 DNA follows: TGCGCCAGCAGTGATCCAGCGGATGGGTTCGACGAGCAGTACTTC.

The chain combines TRBV19 with TRBJ2-7; 8 bases match TRBD1. The CDR3 length is 15 residues. Per the germline V gene, CDR1 is LNHDA and CDR2 is SQIVND (reference sequence). J was trimmed by 5 bases and V by 1 base; bases with no gene match: 7. The CDR3 protein is CASSIALQQGDEQYF. The CDR3 nucleotides are TGTGCCAGTAGTATAGCTCTCCAACAGGGGGACGAGCAGTACTTC.

The chain uses TRBV20-1 and TRBJ2-1; D is ambiguous. V gave up 2 bases and J gave up 6 bases, with 5 bases separating them. In germline, CDR1 is DFQATT, CDR2 SNEGSKA (reference sequence). This CDR3 has 11 residues. The CDR3 sequence: CSARPSNEQFF. The CDR3 DNA follows: TGCAGTGCTAGACCTAGCAATGAGCAGTTCTTC.

The DNA for the CDR3 is TGTGCCAGCAGCTTGACAGTTAACACTGAAGCTTTCTTT. Its protein is CASSLTVNTEAFF. This chain links TRBV6-6 with TRBJ1-1; D is possibly TRBD1 (5 bases). Germline values: CDR1 MNHNY, CDR2 SVGAGI (reference sequence). Trimming stripped 6 bases from V and 2 bases from J, with 10 bases between. The CDR3 runs 13 residues.

This chain links TRBV19 with TRBJ2-1, with 7 bases matching TRBD2. Germline values: CDR1 LNHDA, CDR2 SQIVND (reference sequence). The V segment lost 3 bases and the J segment 6 bases; nucleotides outside the gene matches: 5. There are 14 residues in the CDR3. The CDR3 loop is CASSIRIAGNEQFF. Written as DNA, the CDR3 is TGTGCCAGTAGTATCAGAATAGCGGGCAATGAGCAGTTCTTC.

Here the CDR3 DNA reads TGTGCCAGCAGTTTAGAAGATGGGAGATCCTTCGGTGAGCAGTTCTTC. This sequence encodes CASSLEDGRSFGEQFF. V is TRBV27 and J is TRBJ2-1; D perhaps matches TRBD2 (5 bases). The CDR3 consists of 16 residues. Trimming cost V 2 bases and J 9 bases, with 20 bases left between them. Germline CDR1 and CDR2: MNHEY and SMNVEV (reference sequence).

The chain joins TRBV10-3 to TRBJ2-7, with D maybe TRBD2 (6 bases). The CDR3 sequence is 17 residues long. Germline-derived CDR1 and CDR2 are ENHRY and SYGVKD. Trimming took 2 bases from V and 1 from J, leaving 18 bases between them. CDR3 DNA: TGTGCCATCAGTGAGGCTAGCGATGGAGACGTGTCCTACGAGCAGTACTTC. It specifies CAISEASDGDVSYEQYF.

The chain carries TRBV25-1 and TRBJ2-7, with D tentatively TRBD1 (6 bases). Trimming pared 2 bases from V and 4 bases from J, leaving 12 bases between. The length of the CDR3 is 14 residues. Per germline, CDR1 MGHDK and CDR2 SYGVNS. The CDR3 DNA reads TGTGCCAGCAGTGAAAGGACAGTTCTATACGAGCAGTACTTC. It specifies CASSERTVLYEQYF.

The rearrangement uses TRBV7-2 and TRBJ2-7; tentatively, D is TRBD1 or TRBD2 (5 bases each). Deletions cut 4 bases from V and 2 bases from J, with 12 bases between. CDR3 length: 14 amino acids. Looked up from germline, CDR1 is SGHTA and CDR2 is FQGNSA. The CDR3 bases are TGTGCCAGCAGCTCCGCCGGGGCCGCCTACGAGCAGTACTTC. Residues: CASSSAGAAYEQYF.

Regarding this clone: The sample has other DNA sequences that encode this CDR3 too. The rearrangement uses TRBV13 and TRBJ2-7; D call uncertain. The CDR3 length is 10 residues. The V gene's germline CDR1 is PRHDT and CDR2 FYEKMQ (reference sequence). Trimming removed 5 bases from V and 2 bases from J, with 1 base in between. Here the CDR3 reads CASSPYEQYF. CDR3 sequence (DNA): TGTGCCAGCAGCCCCTACGAGCAGTACTTC.

V and J are TRBV12-2 and TRBJ2-5; TRBD1 was called by the table and not checked on the DNA. TRBV12-2 is marked as a pseudogene. This CDR3 contains 16 residues. CDR3 sequence (DNA): TGTGCAAGTCGCTTAGTCGGACACTACCCGGCAGAGACCCAGTACTTC. Its protein product is CASRLVGHYPAETQYF.

The CDR3 nucleotides are TGTGCCTGGAGCCTCCTTAGCACAGATACGCAGTATTTT. It yields the protein CAWSLLSTDTQYF. This chain joins TRBV30 and TRBJ2-3, with unresolved D. The V gene's germline CDR1 is GTSNPN and CDR2 SVGIG (reference sequence). Deletions cut 3 bases from V and 0 bases from J, with 7 bases between. This CDR3 region has 13 residues. The full variable domain, rest sourced from reference TRBV30 and TRBJ2-3, is SQTIHQWPATLVQPVGSPLSLECTVEGTSNPNLYWYRQAAGRGLQLLFYSVGIGQISSEVPQNLSASRPQDRQFILSSKKLLLSDSGFYLCAWSLLSTDTQYFGPGTRLTVL.

The chain combines TRBV30 with TRBJ2-7, with D tentatively TRBD2 (6 bases). The V end lost 0 bases, the J end lost 6 bases, and 12 bases lay between the germline ends. CDR3 length: 13 residues. Germline CDR1 GTSNPN, CDR2 SVGIG (reference sequence). Here the CDR3 reads CAWSVELATEQYF. CDR3 coding DNA: TGTGCCTGGAGTGTAGAGCTAGCGACCGAGCAGTACTTC.

This sequence joins TRBV28 and TRBJ2-5, with D perhaps given as TRBD1 or TRBD2 (5 bases each). This CDR3 spans 14 amino acids. CDR1 and CDR2 (germline): MDHEN, SYDVKM. Deletions cut 3 bases from V and 5 bases from J, with 13 bases between. This chain's CDR3 is CASSFLGTGETQYF. CDR3 in DNA: TGTGCCAGCAGTTTTTTAGGGACGGGTGAGACCCAGTACTTC.

The gene calls are TRBV4-1 and TRBJ2-7, with a possible D match to TRBD1 (6 bases). V lost 4 bases, J lost 0 bases, and 16 bases lay in between. This CDR3 spans 16 amino acids. Germline CDR1 is MGHRA and CDR2 is YSYEKL. The CDR3 DNA reads as TGCGCCAGCAGCCTGCAACGGGACATCACCTCCTACGAGCAGTACTTC. This sequence encodes CASSLQRDITSYEQYF.